The clone carrying this TCR beta chain was seen a few times. A single record per CDR3 protein comes from TCRdb applying MiXCR to the RT-PCR reads. The profile shows about 680,000 distinct CDR3 sequences, 14% of them singletons. Sample: memory CD4+ T cells from blood. The origin of this receptor is a female donor in good health, serving as a healthy control.

CDR3 loop: CASSLEGSYTEAFF. The CDR3 nucleotides are TGTGCCAGCAGTTTGGAAGGATCGTACACTGAAGCTTTCTTT. This chain links TRBV12-3 or TRBV12-4 with TRBJ1-1; D is uncertain. This CDR3 spans 14 amino acids. The V gene lost 3 bases and the J gene lost 3 bases, with 11 bases spanning the gap.